These T cell receptor beta chains were read from a single sample in a study of OX40 agonist ivuxolimab in advanced cancers. Measured with immunoSEQ multiplex PCR; TCRdb has only the in-frame clones, and not every one. There are 37,000 or so clones in the sample; around two thirds occur only once, and about 18% lies in the top ten. The specimen comprised CD4+ or CD8+ T cells sorted from blood, sampled in a trial of the OX40 agonist ivuxolimab. These TCRs come from an adult with an advanced solid tumor such as melanoma, head and neck, liver or kidney cancer. CDR3s include the opening cysteine and the closing phenylalanine or tryptophan. D genes are given only for firm matches. Clone size is given for some rows only: seen once, a few or many times, or a class if the clone is expanded.

D,length,V,size,J,CDR3,DNA
NA,13,TRBV6-1,NA,TRBJ1-2,CAISGLAPYGYTF,TGTGCCATCTCGGGTCTCGCCCCTTATGGCTACACCTTC
NA,13,TRBV19,NA,TRBJ1-1,CASKPNSDTEAFF,TGTGCCAGTAAGCCAAATTCAGACACTGAAGCTTTCTTT
NA,12,TRBV19,NA,TRBJ2-5,CASSPSHGTQYF,TGTGCCAGTAGTCCCTCCCACGGGACCCAGTACTTC
NA,13,TRBV6-1,few,TRBJ1-2,CASSTQGGTGYTF,TGTGCCAGCAGTACACAGGGAGGGACCGGCTACACCTTC
TRBD1,14,TRBV11-2,NA,TRBJ2-3,CASSLGQGLDTQYF,TGTGCCAGCAGCCTTGGACAGGGGTTAGATACGCAGTATTTT
NA,16,TRBV9,NA,TRBJ2-4,CASSVGRGPQANIQYF,TGTGCCAGCAGCGTAGGGCGGGGGCCCCAAGCAAACATTCAGTACTTC
NA,11,TRBV10-3,NA,TRBJ1-1,CATGAGFEAFF,TGTGCCACCGGGGCAGGATTTGAAGCTTTCTTT
NA,14,TRBV5-1,NA,TRBJ1-1,CASSLLRMNTEAFF,TGCGCCAGCAGCTTGCTGAGGATGAACACTGAAGCTTTCTTT
NA,13,TRBV6-6,NA,TRBJ1-5,CASSYSLNQPQHF,TGTGCCAGCAGTTACTCGCTTAATCAGCCCCAGCATTTT
NA,16,TRBV4-1,NA,TRBJ1-2,CASSQETAAANYGYTF,TGCGCCAGCAGCCAAGAAACCGCGGCAGCTAACTATGGCTACACCTTC
TRBD2,16,TRBV6-5,NA,TRBJ2-5,CASSSRRLAVKETQYF,TGTGCCAGCAGTTCCCGCCGACTAGCGGTGAAAGAGACCCAGTACTTC
NA,15,TRBV4-2,NA,TRBJ2-2,CASSQRSANTGELFF,TGTGCCAGCAGCCAAAGGTCAGCAAACACCGGGGAGCTGTTTTTT
NA,14,TRBV5-1,NA,TRBJ1-3,CASSPVFSGNTIYF,TGCGCCAGCAGCCCCGTATTCTCTGGAAACACCATATATTTT
TRBD1,14,TRBV19,NA,TRBJ2-5,CASSMGTAQETQYF,TGTGCCAGTAGTATGGGGACAGCTCAAGAGACCCAGTACTTC
TRBD1,14,TRBV19,medium-sized,TRBJ2-4,CASSPGQGANIQYF,TGTGCCAGTAGTCCGGGACAGGGGGCGAACATTCAGTACTTC
NA,15,TRBV4-2,NA,TRBJ1-5,CASSQEGAQGQPQHF,TGTGCCAGCAGCCAAGAGGGGGCACAGGGACAGCCCCAGCATTTT
NA,15,TRBV5-5,NA,TRBJ1-2,CASSLALGLNYGYTF,TGTGCCAGCAGCTTGGCTTTGGGGCTTAACTATGGCTACACCTTC
NA,14,TRBV2,NA,TRBJ2-1,CASTSSRSYNEQFF,TGTGCCAGCACTAGCAGCCGCTCCTACAATGAGCAGTTCTTC
TRBD1,14,TRBV6-1,once,TRBJ1-2,CASSEAWQGDGYTF,TGTGCCAGCAGTGAAGCGTGGCAGGGGGATGGCTACACCTTC
NA,14,TRBV6-5,NA,TRBJ1-1,CASSRTDGNTEAFF,TGTGCCAGCAGTCGAACGGACGGGAACACTGAAGCTTTCTTT
NA,15,TRBV18,NA,TRBJ1-6,CASSPGETYNSPLHF,TGTGCCAGCTCACCGGGGGAAACCTATAATTCACCCCTCCACTTT
TRBD1,16,TRBV19,NA,TRBJ1-5,CASTGGQGARNQPQHF,TGTGCCAGTACCGGGGGACAGGGGGCTCGGAATCAGCCCCAGCATTTT
NA,14,TRBV28,NA,TRBJ1-3,CASSFEGYRNTIYF,TGTGCCAGCAGTTTTGAGGGGTACAGAAACACCATATATTTT
NA,12,TRBV5-1,NA,TRBJ1-1,CASSTENTEAFF,TGCGCCAGCAGCACCGAGAACACTGAAGCTTTCTTT